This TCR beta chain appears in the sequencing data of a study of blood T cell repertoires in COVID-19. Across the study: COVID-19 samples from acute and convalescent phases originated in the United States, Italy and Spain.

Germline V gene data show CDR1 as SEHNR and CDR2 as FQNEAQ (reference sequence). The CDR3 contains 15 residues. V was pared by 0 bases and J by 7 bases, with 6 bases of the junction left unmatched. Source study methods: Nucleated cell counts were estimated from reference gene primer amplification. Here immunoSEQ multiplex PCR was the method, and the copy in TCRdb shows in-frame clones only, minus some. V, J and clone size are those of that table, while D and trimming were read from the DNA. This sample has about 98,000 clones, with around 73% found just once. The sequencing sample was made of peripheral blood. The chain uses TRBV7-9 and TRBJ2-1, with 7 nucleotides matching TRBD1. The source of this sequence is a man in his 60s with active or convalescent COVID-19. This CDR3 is CASSLAGGIFNEQFF. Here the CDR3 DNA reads TGTGCCAGCAGCTTAGCAGGGGGCATATTTAATGAGCAGTTCTTC.